The 3 T cell receptor beta chains in this list originate from one sample, sequenced in a study of T cells after posttransplantation cyclophosphamide. Cells defined as naive were viable CD3+CD4+ or CD3+CD8+ and CCR7+CD45RA+CD45RO-CD95-CD27+CD28+. Data came from immunoSEQ multiplex PCR; TCRdb stores just in-frame clones and leaves some out. The sample records about 31,000 clones, roughly 90% being singletons. The sample consisted of naive CD4+ T cells sorted from blood. The receptors here all came from a man aged 25-40 years in good health and a related stem cell transplant donor.

The J gene is TRBJ1-2, the V gene TRBV5-1; perhaps TRBD1 as D (5 bases). V was pared by 4 bases and J by 3 bases, with 28 bases between. The germline V gene has CDR1 SGHRS and CDR2 YFSETQ. This CDR3 comprises 19 residues. In DNA form, the CDR3 reads TGCGCCAGCAGCCCGGATCAGACAGACCGATTAAGAAGCTACTATGGCTACACCTTC. It is translated as CASSPDQTDRLRSYYGYTF.

The V gene is TRBV6-1, the J gene TRBJ1-1; a weak D match, TRBD1 (6 bases). V was pared by 2 bases and J by 11 bases, with 15 bases between. The CDR3 totals 13 residues. Germline V lookup: CDR1 MNHNS, CDR2 SASEGT. This chain's CDR3 is CASSESRGAGAFF. In DNA form, the CDR3 reads TGTGCCAGCAGTGAAAGCCGGGGGGCCGGGGCTTTCTTT.

V usage is TRBV5-1 and J usage is TRBJ1-1; TRBD1 might be the D (6 bases). Germline V CDR1 and CDR2: SGHRS, YFSETQ. Trimming removed 3 bases from V and 0 bases from J, with 12 bases in between. This CDR3 has 15 residues. The CDR3 DNA reads TGCGCCAGCAGCTCTCTAACAGGGATGAACACTGAAGCTTTCTTT. Translation gives CASSSLTGMNTEAFF. The full variable domain, in which reference TRBV5-1 and TRBJ1-1 provide the parts outside the CDR3, is KAGVTQTPRYLIKTRGQQVTLSCSPISGHRSVSWYQQTPGQGLQFLFEYFSETQRNKGNFPGRFSGRQFSNSRSEMNVSTLELGDSALYLCASSSLTGMNTEAFFGQGTRLTVV.